The 16 T cell receptor beta chains given below trace back to one sample, sequenced in a study of blood T cell repertoires in COVID-19. The protocol was immunoSEQ multiplex PCR, while the TCRdb copy is restricted to in-frame clones and leaves out a portion. The sample lists 260,000 or so clones; 80% to 90% were seen once. Sequencing was carried out using peripheral blood. All receptors come from a man older than 75 with acute or convalescent COVID-19.

The chain's CDR3 is CASRGGLAGAYNEQFF. In DNA, the CDR3 is TGTGCCAGCAGGGGGGGACTAGCGGGAGCCTACAATGAGCAGTTCTTC. The rearrangement uses TRBV7-8 and TRBJ2-1; TRBD2 matches at 14 bases. The trim removed 6 bases at V and 2 bases at J, leaving 3 bases unmatched. The CDR3 loop spans 16 amino acids. CDR1 is SGHVS and CDR2 is FQNEAQ in the germline V gene.

The chain uses TRBV28 and TRBJ2-5, with D perhaps TRBD1 (7 bases). The V end lost 3 bases, the J end lost 5 bases, and 13 bases lay between the germline ends. The CDR3 covers 14 residues. CDR1 and CDR2 (germline): MDHEN, SYDVKM. In nucleotides, the CDR3 is TGTGCCAGCAGTTTCAGCAGGGGGGAGGAGACCCAGTACTTC. Translating it yields CASSFSRGEETQYF.

The rearrangement uses TRBV5-1 and TRBJ1-3, with D hard to call. The CDR3 length is 15 residues. Trimming stripped 0 bases from V and 0 bases from J, with 7 bases between. In germline, CDR1 is SGHRS, CDR2 YFSETQ. The CDR3 loop reads CASSLEAGSGNTIYF. The DNA for the CDR3 is TGCGCCAGCAGCTTGGAAGCGGGCTCTGGAAACACCATATATTTT.

This chain uses TRBV27 with TRBJ1-2, with D possibly being TRBD1 (6 bases). With 5 bases removed from V and 1 base from J, the gap between germline ends came to 14 bases. Germline CDR1 and CDR2: MNHEY and SMNVEV (reference sequence). The CDR3 runs 15 residues. The CDR3 reads CASSPQGHYNYGYTF. Here the CDR3 DNA reads TGTGCCAGCAGTCCTCAGGGACATTATAACTATGGCTACACCTTC.

The chain couples TRBV3-1 (or the pseudogene TRBV3-2) to TRBJ1-1; TRBD1 might be the D (5 bases). There are 13 residues in the CDR3. From germline, CDR1 is LGHDT and CDR2 YNNKEL (reference sequence). Trimming left V 5 bases short and J 1 base short, with 8 bases between. This CDR3 reads CASSRQKNTEAFF. The CDR3 coding sequence is TGTGCCAGCAGCAGACAGAAGAACACTGAAGCTTTCTTT.

This clone was recorded only once. V usage is TRBV7-8 and J usage is TRBJ1-1; the D is unclear. CDR1 and CDR2 (germline): SGHVS, FQNEAQ. The CDR3 consists of 13 residues. V lost 2 bases to trimming and J lost 5 bases, with 9 bases between them. CDR3 loop: CASSLRWATEAFF. The CDR3 region has the DNA TGTGCCAGCAGCTTAAGATGGGCGACTGAAGCTTTCTTT.

About this clone: One end of the junction does not line up with germline, which may come from a read error. In the same sample, other DNA sequences code for this CDR3. This rearrangement joins TRBV6-1 to TRBJ2-7; TRBD1 matches 12 bases. Germline CDR1 and CDR2: MNHNS and SASEGT. This CDR3 is 18 amino acids long. For the CDR3, the DNA is TGTGCCAGCAGTGGGGATTCAATCCGGGACAGGGGGCGAGGGGAGCAGTATTTC. This encodes CASSGDSIRDRGRGEQYF.

The rearrangement uses TRBV24-1 and TRBJ2-4; TRBD2 aligns across 7 bases. J was trimmed by 12 bases and V by 2 bases; bases with no gene match: 9. The CDR3 consists of 14 residues. CDR1 is KGHDR and CDR2 is SFDVKD in the germline V gene. Here the CDR3 reads CATSDSAGGFSQYF. CDR3 DNA: TGTGCCACCAGTGATTCGGCCGGGGGGTTCAGTCAGTACTTC.

The gene calls are TRBV19 and TRBJ2-2; perhaps TRBD1 as D (5 bases). The CDR3 runs 14 residues. Germline V gives CDR1 LNHDA, CDR2 SQIVND (reference sequence). The ends were cut back, 5 bases at V and 6 bases at J, with 13 bases in the middle. This chain's CDR3 is CASSHVGVAGELFF. CDR3 bases: TGTGCCAGTAGTCACGTAGGGGTCGCCGGGGAGCTGTTTTTT.

This clone was observed a few times. In DNA form, the CDR3 reads TGTGCCAGCAGCTTAGGAGCCCATTCCTACGAGCAGTACTTC. Amino acid sequence: CASSLGAHSYEQYF. This chain joins TRBV7-8 and TRBJ2-7, with D unclear. Trimming took off 1 base at V and 1 base at J, with 8 bases between the two ends. This CDR3 has 14 amino acids. Germline CDR1 reads SGHVS; CDR2 reads FQNEAQ.

This chain connects TRBV6-5 to TRBJ2-7; D ambiguous. Germline CDR1 is MNHEY and CDR2 is SVGAGI. Trimming left V 6 bases short and J 4 bases short, with 16 bases between. The CDR3 consists of 14 residues. The CDR3 DNA sequence: TGTGCCAGCAGAATCGGTACGAGCCTTTACGAGCAGTACTTC. This gives the protein CASRIGTSLYEQYF.

This clone was found a few times. The J gene is TRBJ2-7, the V gene TRBV29-1, with TRBD1 matching over 9 bases. The CDR3 runs 14 residues. Germline V gives CDR1 SQVTM, CDR2 ANQGSEA. V lost 3 bases to trimming and J lost 3 bases; unmatched junction nucleotides: 6. Written as DNA, the CDR3 is TGCAGCGTTGAGGGACAGGGAGGGGACTACGAGCAGTACTTC. Translation: CSVEGQGGDYEQYF.

The J gene is TRBJ2-7, the V gene TRBV28; 10 nucleotides match TRBD2. With V trimmed by 2 bases and J by 1 base, 2 bases remained unmatched. Germline V gives CDR1 MDHEN, CDR2 SYDVKM. The CDR3 sequence is 15 residues long. CDR3 residues: CASSLLAGVSYEQYF. CDR3 DNA: TGTGCCAGCAGTTTACTAGCGGGAGTTTCCTACGAGCAGTACTTC.

The V call is TRBV24-1, the J call TRBJ1-5, with 10 nucleotides matching TRBD1. The J segment lost 4 bases and the V segment lost 3 bases, leaving 2 bases of the junction unmatched. Germline loops: CDR1 KGHDR, CDR2 SFDVKD. This CDR3 has 15 residues. The DNA of the CDR3 is TGTGCCACCAGTGATCCGGGACAGGGGAATCAGCCCCAGCATTTT. Translated: CATSDPGQGNQPQHF.

The rearrangement joins TRBV6-2 or TRBV6-3 to TRBJ2-7; possible D gene TRBD1, 5 bases. V was shortened by 1 base and J by 6 bases, with 13 bases between the two germline ends. The CDR3 totals 14 residues. Looked up from germline, CDR1 is MNHEY and CDR2 is SVGEGT. The CDR3 sequence is CASSYYRGQSEQYF. The CDR3 region has the DNA TGTGCCAGCAGTTACTATAGGGGCCAAAGCGAGCAGTACTTC.

The gene calls are TRBV12-3 or TRBV12-4 and TRBJ2-3; 8 bases are a match to TRBD2. This CDR3 has 12 amino acids. J gave up 10 bases and V 5 bases, and 5 bases lay outside the gene matches. CDR3 region: CASSSSGTPQYF. The CDR3 DNA sequence: TGTGCCAGCAGTAGTAGCGGGACCCCGCAGTATTTT.